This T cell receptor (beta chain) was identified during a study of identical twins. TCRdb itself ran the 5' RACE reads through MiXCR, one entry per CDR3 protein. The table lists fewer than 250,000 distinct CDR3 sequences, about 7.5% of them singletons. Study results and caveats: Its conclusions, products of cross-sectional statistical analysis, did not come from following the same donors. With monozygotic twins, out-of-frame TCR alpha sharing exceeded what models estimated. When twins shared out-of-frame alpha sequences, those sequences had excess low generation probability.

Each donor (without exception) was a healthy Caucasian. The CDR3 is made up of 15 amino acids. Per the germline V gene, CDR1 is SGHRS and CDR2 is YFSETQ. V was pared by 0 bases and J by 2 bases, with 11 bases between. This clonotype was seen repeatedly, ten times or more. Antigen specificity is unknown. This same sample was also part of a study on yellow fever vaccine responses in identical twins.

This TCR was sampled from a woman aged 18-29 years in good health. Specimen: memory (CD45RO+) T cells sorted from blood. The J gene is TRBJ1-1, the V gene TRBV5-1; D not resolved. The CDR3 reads CASSLDGYGNTEAFF. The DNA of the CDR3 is TGCGCCAGCAGCTTGGATGGGTATGGTAACACTGAAGCTTTCTTT.